The entry below gives a single T cell receptor beta chain sequence along with its context. This sample is drawn from a study of OX40 agonist ivuxolimab in advanced cancers. Repertoires were generated with immunoSEQ multiplex PCR, while TCRdb's copy carries only in-frame clones and drops some. The repertoire holds 55,000 to 80,000 clones, 80% to 90% seen once, with approximately 9.8% in the top ten. The CDR3 has 14 amino acids. Germline V gene data show CDR1 as SGHNT and CDR2 as YYREEE (reference sequence). The ends were cut back, 5 bases at V and 4 bases at J, with 15 bases in the middle. The sequence came from an adult with an advanced solid tumor such as melanoma, head and neck, liver or kidney cancer. The material was CD4+ or CD8+ T cells sorted from blood, obtained in a trial of the OX40 agonist ivuxolimab. This chain joins TRBV5-4 and TRBJ1-2; D is unclear. The CDR3 protein is CASSQGNTIYGYTF. CDR3 DNA sequence: TGTGCCAGCAGTCAAGGTAACACCATCTATGGCTACACCTTC.